A selection of T cell receptor beta chains follows, all from one sample in a study of cytomegalovirus exposure and HLA in healthy donors. The protocol was immunoSEQ multiplex PCR, while the TCRdb copy is restricted to in-frame clones and leaves out a portion. The sample has about 160,000 clones, around 80% seen once. The sequencing input was PBMCs. These receptor sequences come from a male donor in good health and CMV-seronegative. CDR3s include the opening cysteine and the closing phenylalanine or tryptophan. Fields, in order: CDR3 length, clone size, D gene, J gene, V gene, CDR3 protein, CDR3 DNA. The D gene is left open where the match is weak. Rows may omit the clone size; those that give it use once, few, many or a size class.

>16|NA|TRBD2|TRBJ2-3|TRBV10-1
CASSESAGVDTDTQYF
TGCGCCAGCAGTGAGTCGGCGGGAGTGGACACAGATACGCAGTATTTT
>15|once|TRBD1|TRBJ2-3|TRBV10-3
CAIKVGTGSADTQYF
TGTGCCATAAAAGTCGGGACAGGGTCGGCAGATACGCAGTATTTT
>13|NA|TRBD1|TRBJ1-2|TRBV5-4
CASSQDRGYGYTF
TGTGCCAGCAGCCAGGACAGGGGATATGGCTACACCTTC
>15|few|NA|TRBJ1-5|TRBV6-6
CASSSGIYSNQPQHF
TGTGCCAGCAGTTCAGGGATTTATAGCAATCAGCCCCAGCATTTT
>13|few|TRBD1|TRBJ2-3|TRBV14
CASSQGRFRQGFF
TGTGCCAGCAGCCAAGGGCGGTTTCGACAGGGATTTTTT
>15|NA|NA|TRBJ2-3|TRBV6-6
CASSYPERGTDTQYF
TGTGCCAGCAGTTACCCCGAGCGGGGCACAGATACGCAGTATTTT
>16|few|NA|TRBJ2-6|TRBV6-1
CASSELTGPGANVLTF
TGTGCCAGCAGTGAACTAACAGGGCCTGGGGCCAACGTCCTGACTTTC
>15|NA|NA|TRBJ2-1|TRBV9
CASSVEGLAYNEQFF
TGTGCCAGCAGCGTAGAGGGACTCGCTTACAATGAGCAGTTCTTC
>16|NA|TRBD2|TRBJ2-3|TRBV7-3
CASSLNPSGGTDTQYF
TGTGCCAGCAGCTTAAATCCTAGCGGGGGCACAGATACGCAGTATTTT
>14|few|TRBD1|TRBJ1-2|TRBV6-5
CASSSGQGAHGYTF
TGTGCCAGCAGCTCCGGACAGGGGGCGCATGGCTACACCTTC
>16|NA|NA|TRBJ1-6|TRBV18
CASSPWGHRENSPLHF
TGTGCCAGCTCACCATGGGGACACCGTGAAAATTCACCCCTCCACTTT
>14|NA|TRBD1|TRBJ1-4|TRBV7-2
CASSWTGGGEKLFF
TGTGCCAGCAGCTGGACAGGGGGCGGTGAAAAACTGTTTTTT
>14|NA|NA|TRBJ1-4|TRBV27
CASSWGGTNEKLFF
TGTGCCAGCAGTTGGGGGGGCACTAATGAAAAACTGTTTTTT
>14|NA|NA|TRBJ1-1|TRBV5-1
CASSPQTGNTEAFF
TGCGCCAGCAGCCCGCAAACAGGTAACACTGAAGCTTTCTTT
>14|NA|NA|TRBJ1-5|TRBV6-1
CASSARDKGFPQHF
TGTGCCAGCAGTGCCCGGGACAAGGGTTTCCCCCAGCATTTT
>14|NA|NA|TRBJ2-7|TRBV6-1
CASSGTGLSYEQYF
TGTGCCAGCTCAGGCACAGGTCTTTCCTACGAGCAGTACTTC
>11|NA|NA|TRBJ1-2|TRBV5-4
CASGQGYGYTF
TGTGCCAGCGGCCAGGGCTATGGCTACACCTTC
>18|few|TRBD1|TRBJ2-1|TRBV7-9
CAAPPGQGVGSSYNEQFF
TGTGCCGCACCTCCGGGACAGGGGGTGGGAAGCTCCTACAATGAGCAGTTCTTC
>14|NA|TRBD1|TRBJ2-7|TRBV11-1
CASSNQDRDHEQYF
TGTGCCAGCAGCAACCAGGACAGGGACCACGAGCAGTACTTC
>13|few|TRBD1|TRBJ1-1|TRBV15
CATSRDRGTEAFF
TGTGCCACCAGCAGGGACAGGGGAACTGAAGCTTTCTTT
>14|NA|NA|TRBJ2-2|TRBV19
CASTTQAGTGELFF
TGTGCCAGTACCACCCAGGCCGGCACCGGGGAGCTGTTTTTT
>14|few|TRBD2|TRBJ2-5|TRBV11-3
CASSPGLDQETQYF
TGTGCCAGCAGCCCTGGACTAGACCAAGAGACCCAGTACTTC
>14|NA|NA|TRBJ2-6|TRBV30
CAETTASGANVLTF
TGTGCCGAGACCACAGCCTCTGGGGCCAACGTCCTGACTTTC
>12|NA|TRBD1|TRBJ2-5|TRBV29-1
CSAGQGEETQYF
TGCAGCGCAGGACAGGGAGAAGAGACCCAGTACTTC
>13|few|TRBD2|TRBJ2-1|TRBV11-3
CASSETSENEQFF
TGTGCCAGCAGCGAAACTAGCGAGAATGAGCAGTTCTTC
>13|NA|TRBD1|TRBJ1-1|TRBV30
CAWRDRGDTEAFF
TGTGCCTGGAGGGACAGGGGGGACACTGAAGCTTTCTTT
>16|once|NA|TRBJ1-2|TRBV9
CASSVEGGGLNYGYTF
TGTGCCAGCAGCGTAGAGGGAGGGGGACTTAACTATGGCTACACCTTC
>17|NA|NA|TRBJ2-1|TRBV14
CASSPRRTAITYNEQFF
TGTGCCAGCAGTCCACGACGTACAGCTATTACCTACAATGAGCAGTTCTTC
>14|few|NA|TRBJ2-2|TRBV4-3
CASSQDAATGELFF
TGCGCCAGCAGCCAAGATGCGGCCACCGGGGAGCTGTTTTTT
>17|NA|NA|TRBJ2-5|TRBV7-9
CASSFPPIGDTQETQYF
TGTGCCAGCAGCTTCCCCCCCATCGGGGACACCCAAGAGACCCAGTACTTC
>15|NA|TRBD2|TRBJ2-3|TRBV9
CASSVVAGGADTQYF
TGTGCCAGCAGCGTAGTAGCGGGAGGCGCAGATACGCAGTATTTT
>15|NA|TRBD1|TRBJ1-2|TRBV6-1
CASSERLDRGDGYTF
TGTGCCAGCAGTGAGCGGCTAGACAGGGGGGATGGCTACACCTTC
>16|NA|NA|TRBJ2-7|TRBV5-1
CASSLAGRQQIGEQYF
TGCGCCAGCAGCTTGGCGGGCAGACAGCAGATAGGCGAGCAGTACTTC
>15|NA|NA|TRBJ1-1|TRBV5-5
CASSSTPVVNTEAFF
TGTGCCAGCAGCTCCACTCCCGTGGTGAACACTGAAGCTTTCTTT
>13|NA|TRBD1|TRBJ1-1|TRBV12-5
CASGLETGVKAFF
TGTGCTAGTGGTTTAGAGACAGGGGTCAAAGCTTTCTTT
>17|NA|NA|TRBJ2-1|TRBV19
CASSIIGGGEFRNEQFF
TGTGCCAGTAGTATTATTGGGGGGGGCGAGTTTAGGAATGAGCAGTTCTTC
>15|NA|TRBD1|TRBJ2-7|TRBV18
CASSQTTGGSREQYF
TGTGCCAGCTCACAAACGACAGGGGGTTCGCGGGAGCAGTACTTC
>14|NA|TRBD1|TRBJ2-1|TRBV9
CASSSGQGADEQFF
TGTGCCAGCAGCTCCGGACAGGGGGCCGATGAGCAGTTCTTC
>12|NA|NA|TRBJ2-5|TRBV7-2
CASSSLAETQYF
TGTGCCAGCAGCTCTCTAGCAGAGACCCAGTACTTC
>13|NA|NA|TRBJ2-2|TRBV7-2
CASSGSRTGELFF
TGTGCCAGCAGCGGGAGCAGGACCGGGGAGCTGTTTTTT